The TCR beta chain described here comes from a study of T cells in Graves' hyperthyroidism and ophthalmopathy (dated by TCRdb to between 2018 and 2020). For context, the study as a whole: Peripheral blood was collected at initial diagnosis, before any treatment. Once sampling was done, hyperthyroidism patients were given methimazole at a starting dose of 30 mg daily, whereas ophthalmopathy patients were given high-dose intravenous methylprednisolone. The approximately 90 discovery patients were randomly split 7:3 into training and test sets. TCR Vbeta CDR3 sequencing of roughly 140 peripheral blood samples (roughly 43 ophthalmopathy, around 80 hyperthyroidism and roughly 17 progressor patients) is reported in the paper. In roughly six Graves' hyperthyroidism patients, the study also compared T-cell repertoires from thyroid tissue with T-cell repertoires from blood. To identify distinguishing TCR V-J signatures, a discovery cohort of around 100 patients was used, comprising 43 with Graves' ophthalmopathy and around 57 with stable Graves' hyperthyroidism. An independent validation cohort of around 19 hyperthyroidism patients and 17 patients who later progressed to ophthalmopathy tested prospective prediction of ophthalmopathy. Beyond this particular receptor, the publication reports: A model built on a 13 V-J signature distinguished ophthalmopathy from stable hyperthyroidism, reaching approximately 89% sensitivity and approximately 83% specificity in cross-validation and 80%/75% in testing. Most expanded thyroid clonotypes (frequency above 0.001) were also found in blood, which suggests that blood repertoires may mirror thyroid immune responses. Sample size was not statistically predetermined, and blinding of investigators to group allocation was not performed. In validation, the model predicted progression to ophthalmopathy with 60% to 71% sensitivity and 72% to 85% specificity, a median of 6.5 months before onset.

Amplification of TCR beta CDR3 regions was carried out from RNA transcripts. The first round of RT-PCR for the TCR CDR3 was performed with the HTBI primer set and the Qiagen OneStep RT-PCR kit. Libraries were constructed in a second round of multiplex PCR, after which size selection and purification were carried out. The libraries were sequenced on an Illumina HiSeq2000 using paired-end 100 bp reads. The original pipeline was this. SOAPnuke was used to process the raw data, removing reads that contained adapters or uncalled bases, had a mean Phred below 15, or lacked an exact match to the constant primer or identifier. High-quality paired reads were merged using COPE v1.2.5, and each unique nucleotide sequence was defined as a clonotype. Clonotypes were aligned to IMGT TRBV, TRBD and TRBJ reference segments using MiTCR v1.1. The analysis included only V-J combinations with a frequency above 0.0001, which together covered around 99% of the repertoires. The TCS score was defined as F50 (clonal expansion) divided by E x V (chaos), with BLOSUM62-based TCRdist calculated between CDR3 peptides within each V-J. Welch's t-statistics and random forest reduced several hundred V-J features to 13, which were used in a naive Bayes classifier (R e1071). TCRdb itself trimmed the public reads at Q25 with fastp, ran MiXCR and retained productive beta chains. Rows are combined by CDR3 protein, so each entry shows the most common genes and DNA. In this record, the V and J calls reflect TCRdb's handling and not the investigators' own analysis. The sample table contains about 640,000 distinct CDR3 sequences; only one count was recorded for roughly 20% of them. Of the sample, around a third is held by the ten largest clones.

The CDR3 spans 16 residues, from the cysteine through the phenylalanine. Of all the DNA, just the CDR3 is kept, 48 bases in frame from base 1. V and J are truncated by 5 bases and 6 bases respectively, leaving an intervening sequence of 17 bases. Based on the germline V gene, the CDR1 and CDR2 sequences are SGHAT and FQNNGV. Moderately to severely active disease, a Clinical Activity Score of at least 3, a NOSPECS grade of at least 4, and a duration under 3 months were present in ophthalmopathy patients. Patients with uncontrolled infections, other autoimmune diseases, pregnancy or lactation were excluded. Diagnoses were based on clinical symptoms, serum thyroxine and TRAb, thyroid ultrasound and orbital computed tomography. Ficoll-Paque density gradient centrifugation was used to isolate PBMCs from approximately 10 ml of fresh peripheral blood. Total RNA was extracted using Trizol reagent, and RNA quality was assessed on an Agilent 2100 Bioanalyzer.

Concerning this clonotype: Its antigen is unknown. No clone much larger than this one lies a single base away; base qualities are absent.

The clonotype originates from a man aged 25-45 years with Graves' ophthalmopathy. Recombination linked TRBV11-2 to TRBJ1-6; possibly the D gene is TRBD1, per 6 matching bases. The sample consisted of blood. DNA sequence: TGTGCCAGCAGCGGGAGGCCAGGGGACTCTAATTCACCCCTCCACTTT. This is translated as CASSGRPGDSNSPLHF.